The clone carrying this TCR beta chain was recorded once. Seattle's enrolled individuals joined amid active infection and were then monitored longitudinally. The data are from a study of blood T cell repertoires in COVID-19. Study information: Italy, Spain and the United States were the sources of the convalescent and acute COVID-19 samples.

As handled by the study authors: Reference gene primer amplification gave estimated nucleated cell counts. Generated by immunoSEQ multiplex PCR, the TCRdb table keeps only in-frame clones and is missing some. V and J calls and clone size are those listed in that table; D and trimming were worked out from the DNA. The sample lists over 450,000 clones, 85% to 90% occurring once. The source of this sequence is a woman in her forties or fifties with COVID-19, enrolled during active disease. Material: peripheral blood.

The CDR3 DNA follows: TGTGCCAGCAGCCTTTCCTTACAGGGCCTCTACGAGCAGTACTTC. Translation gives CASSLSLQGLYEQYF. The chain recombines TRBV7-2 with TRBJ2-7; tentative D call: TRBD1 (6 bases). From germline, CDR1 is SGHTA and CDR2 FQGNSA. The CDR3 consists of 15 residues. Deletions cut 5 bases from V and 3 bases from J, with 17 bases between.